This entry lists 19 T cell receptor beta chains sequenced from one sample in a study of shared clonotypes between healthy human individuals. Sequenced by immunoSEQ multiplex PCR; TCRdb stores in-frame clones only, minus some. This sample has 400,000 to 500,000 clones, with 70% to 80% found just once. The sequenced sample was PBMCs. The receptors stem from a woman aged 40-49 years in good health. Some clones in this sample may be carry-over from other donors' samples.

The chain uses TRBV27 and TRBJ2-7; TRBD2 matches 12 bases. CDR1 and CDR2 (germline): MNHEY, SMNVEV (reference sequence). V shed 4 bases, J shed 3 bases, and the junction held 1 base outside the gene matches. The CDR3 totals 14 residues. In DNA form, the CDR3 reads TGTGCCAGCAGTTCGACTAGCGGGAGCTACGAGCAGTACTTC. Its translation is CASSSTSGSYEQYF.

DNA of the CDR3: TGTGCCAGCAGCTTAGAAAGGCTAGCTGGGACCCAGTACTTC. This translates into CASSLERLAGTQYF. The chain has TRBV11-2 and TRBJ2-5; TRBD2 is a possible D gene (5 bases). Trimming left V 0 bases short and J 7 bases short, with 12 bases between. Germline CDR1 SGHAT, CDR2 FQNNGV. This CDR3 has 14 amino acids.

Only one count was recorded for this clone. This chain links TRBV7-9 with TRBJ2-3; no firm D call. Trimming left V 4 bases short and J 2 bases short, with 16 bases between. The CDR3 has 16 amino acids. The germline CDR1 and CDR2 sequences are SEHNR and FQNEAQ (reference sequence). The CDR3 spells CASSSLRRAYTDTQYF. CDR3 DNA sequence: TGTGCCAGCAGCTCCCTCCGTCGGGCCTACACAGATACGCAGTATTTT.

The CDR3 DNA follows: TGTGCCAGCAGCGTAGGGTTGGGGAGGGACTATGGCTACACCTTC. Protein product: CASSVGLGRDYGYTF. V is TRBV9 and J is TRBJ1-2; no clear D gene. The CDR3 spans 15 residues. Trimming left V 0 bases short and J 3 bases short, with 12 bases between. Per the germline V gene, CDR1 is SGDLS and CDR2 is YYNGEE.

The gene calls are TRBV20-1 and TRBJ1-2; D remains unclear. Germline V gene sequence: CDR1 DFQATT, CDR2 SNEGSKA (reference sequence). This CDR3 region has 10 residues. Trimming removed 4 bases from V and 13 bases from J, with 13 bases in between. CDR3 in amino acids: CSATNPRPTF. The CDR3 coding sequence is TGCAGTGCTACCAACCCCCGACCCACCTTC.

This clone was counted once. Other nucleotide sequences from this sample produce the same CDR3. The rearrangement links TRBV15 to TRBJ2-6; D not resolved. Germline-derived CDR1 and CDR2 are LNHNV and YYDKDF (reference sequence). V shed 0 bases and J shed 0 bases, with 6 bases lying between them. This CDR3 is built from 16 residues. The CDR3 DNA reads TGTGCCACCAGCAGAGATCAAAGCTCTGGGGCCAACGTCCTGACTTTC. Residues: CATSRDQSSGANVLTF.

The rearrangement uses TRBV15 and TRBJ2-5; tentatively, D is TRBD2 (7 bases). The V end lost 7 bases, the J end lost 5 bases, and 14 bases lay between the germline ends. Germline values: CDR1 LNHNV, CDR2 YYDKDF (reference sequence). The CDR3 length is 13 residues. The chain's CDR3 is CATKRGGRETQYF. Here the CDR3 DNA reads TGTGCCACCAAGAGGGGGGGCAGGGAGACCCAGTACTTC.

This rearrangement joins TRBV5-1 to TRBJ1-2, with 7 bases aligning to TRBD1. The CDR3 runs 15 residues. Germline CDR1 and CDR2: SGHRS and YFSETQ. The V segment lost 3 bases and the J segment 2 bases; nucleotides outside the gene matches: 7. In DNA form, the CDR3 reads TGCGCCAGCAGCTCGTCGGGACAGACGAACTATGGCTACACCTTC. Residues: CASSSSGQTNYGYTF. The variable domain in full, with the rest retrieved from reference TRBV5-1 and TRBJ1-2, is KAGVTQTPRYLIKTRGQQVTLSCSPISGHRSVSWYQQTPGQGLQFLFEYFSETQRNKGNFPGRFSGRQFSNSRSEMNVSTLELGDSALYLCASSSSGQTNYGYTFGSGTRLTVV.

The chain combines TRBV28 with TRBJ2-1; 10 bases map to TRBD1. The CDR3 has 16 residues. J was trimmed by 1 base and V by 5 bases; bases with no gene match: 5. Germline-derived CDR1 and CDR2 are MDHEN and SYDVKM. Here the CDR3 reads CASSPEGQGSYNEQFF. In nucleotides, the CDR3 is TGTGCCAGCAGTCCCGAGGGACAGGGGTCCTACAATGAGCAGTTCTTC.

The chain recombines TRBV6-4 with TRBJ2-2; 9 positions match TRBD2. The ends lost 4 bases at V and 1 base at J; junction bases unmatched: 4. The CDR3 covers 16 residues. Germline V lookup: CDR1 MRHNA, CDR2 SNTAGT. This CDR3 is CASSALAGLNTGELFF. DNA of the CDR3: TGTGCCAGCAGTGCCCTAGCGGGGTTGAACACCGGGGAGCTGTTTTTT.

V usage is TRBV5-1 and J usage is TRBJ2-3, with D perhaps matching TRBD2 (5 bases). CDR3 length: 16 residues. V dropped 3 bases and J dropped 6 bases, with 20 bases sitting between them. The germline V gene has CDR1 SGHRS and CDR2 YFSETQ. The CDR3 nucleotides are TGCGCCAGCAGCTCCCAGAAGGCCCGGGGTTCCGATACGCAGTATTTT. Its protein product is CASSSQKARGSDTQYF.

V gene TRBV19 combines with J gene TRBJ2-2, with unresolved D. Trimming removed 4 bases at V and 1 base at J, with 10 bases between. This CDR3 spans 15 amino acids. Germline CDR1 is LNHDA and CDR2 is SQIVND (reference sequence). In nucleotides, the CDR3 is TGTGCCAGTAGTAGTTCAAGTAAGAACACCGGGGAGCTGTTTTTT. Encoded protein: CASSSSSKNTGELFF.

This rearrangement joins TRBV7-3 to TRBJ1-2, with 10 bases lining up with TRBD1. V trimming: 4 bases; J trimming: 0 bases; junction bases outside the gene matches: 8. Germline values: CDR1 SGHTA, CDR2 FQGTGA. This CDR3 is 17 amino acids long. The CDR3 DNA sequence: TGTGCCAGCAGCTCCGGGACAGGGGCGGACCCTAACTATGGCTACACCTTC. It encodes CASSSGTGADPNYGYTF.

This clone was seen ten or more times. This chain connects TRBV7-3 to TRBJ1-4; TRBD1 matches 9 bases. The CDR3 is made up of 14 amino acids. The ends lost 5 bases at V and 8 bases at J; junction bases unmatched: 6. CDR1 SGHTA and CDR2 FQGTGA come from the germline V gene. CDR3 in DNA: TGTGCCAGCAGCCCCCGGACAGGGGAGGAAAAACTGTTTTTT. Translation gives CASSPRTGEEKLFF.

The CDR3, as DNA: TGTGCCATCAGTTCGCCGGACAGCTACGAGCAGTACTTC. As protein: CAISSPDSYEQYF. The V call is TRBV10-3, the J call TRBJ2-7; the D gene is possibly TRBD1 (6 bases). Germline CDR1 is ENHRY and CDR2 is SYGVKD. V was pared by 5 bases and J by 3 bases, with 11 bases between. The CDR3 runs 13 residues.

This rearrangement joins TRBV14 to TRBJ2-1, with 8 bases identical to TRBD2. The V segment lost 6 bases and the J segment 4 bases; nucleotides outside the gene matches: 8. Germline CDR1 SGHDN, CDR2 FVKESK. The CDR3 is 15 amino acids. The CDR3 here is CASSRQAGVYNEQFF. The CDR3 DNA reads TGTGCCAGCAGTCGTCAAGCGGGAGTTTACAATGAGCAGTTCTTC.

The chain combines TRBV19 with TRBJ1-2; D gene ambiguous. Germline values: CDR1 LNHDA, CDR2 SQIVND (reference sequence). The CDR3 loop spans 14 amino acids. V was clipped by 1 base and J by 0 bases, with 6 bases between them. The CDR3 DNA is TGTGCCAGTAGTATAGTCGGCACTAACTATGGCTACACCTTC. Translating it yields CASSIVGTNYGYTF.

This clone was observed a single time. The chain joins TRBV7-2 to TRBJ2-2; 9 positions match TRBD2. The ends lost 5 bases at V and 2 bases at J; junction bases unmatched: 6. The CDR3 has 16 residues. The germline V gene has CDR1 SGHTA and CDR2 FQGNSA. CDR3 bases: TGTGCCAGCAGCACCAGACTAGCGGTTAACACCGGGGAGCTGTTTTTT. Its translation: CASSTRLAVNTGELFF. Together with reference TRBV7-2 and TRBJ2-2, the CDR3 gives the full variable domain: GAGVSQSPSNKVTEKGKDVELRCDPISGHTALYWYRQSLGQGLEFLIYFQGNSAPDKSGLPSDRFSAERTGGSVSTLTIQRTQQEDSAVYLCASSTRLAVNTGELFFGEGSRLTVL.

The chain carries TRBV5-4 and TRBJ2-7, with D hard to call. Trimming cost V 0 bases and J 5 bases, with 3 bases left between them. There are 11 residues in the CDR3. Germline CDR1 is SGHNT and CDR2 is YYREEE (reference sequence). The CDR3 reads CASSLGNEQYF. Written as DNA, the CDR3 is TGTGCCAGCAGCTTGGGCAACGAGCAGTACTTC.